These 27 T cell receptor beta chains share one sample of origin, sequenced in a study of human T cells and chemical hapten exposure. A single record per CDR3 protein comes from TCRdb applying MiXCR to the RACE reads. The sample lists 60,000 to 80,000 distinct CDR3 sequences, around 6.1% occurring once. Time point indicated: healthy volunteer bleed at 6 weeks. The authors extracted total RNA from unfractionated whole blood. Specimen: whole blood. The source of these receptors is a female donor in good health. Some clones in this sample may be carry-over from other donors' samples.

This clonotype was detected a few times. This chain connects TRBV20-1 to TRBJ2-7, with D maybe TRBD2 (5 bases). CDR3 length equals 12 residues. V dropped 6 bases and J dropped 0 bases, with 9 bases sitting between them. Germline CDR1 and CDR2: DFQATT and SNEGSKA (reference sequence). The CDR3 protein is CSAGLSSYEQYF. The CDR3 coding sequence is TGCAGTGCCGGACTGAGCTCCTACGAGCAGTACTTC.

This clonotype was seen at least ten times. The genes are TRBV25-1 and TRBJ2-7; D is unresolved. With 5 bases removed from V and 3 bases from J, the gap between germline ends came to 20 bases. This CDR3 is 16 amino acids long. The germline V gene has CDR1 MGHDK and CDR2 SYGVNS. The CDR3, as DNA: TGTGCCAGCAGTTCTTTCTCGTGGGGTGTGAGCTACGAGCAGTACTTC. This sequence encodes CASSSFSWGVSYEQYF.

This clonotype was seen at least ten times. The chain couples TRBV6-5 to TRBJ2-1; possible D gene TRBD2, 6 bases. V dropped 5 bases and J dropped 5 bases, with 13 bases sitting between them. CDR1 and CDR2 from the germline V gene are MNHEY and SVGAGI. This CDR3 comprises 14 residues. CDR3 nucleotide sequence: TGTGCCAGCAGTCGACTAGGCTTGGACAATGAGCAGTTCTTC. Protein product: CASSRLGLDNEQFF.

The chain recombines TRBV20-1 with TRBJ2-7; 7 nucleotides align to TRBD2. In germline, CDR1 is DFQATT, CDR2 SNEGSKA (reference sequence). V shed 0 bases and J 4 bases; nucleotides not matched to a gene: 9. The CDR3 spans 15 residues. The CDR3 DNA reads TGCAGTGCTAGAGATACGGGGGGTGGTTGGTACGAGCAGTACTTC. It codes for CSARDTGGGWYEQYF.

In this sample, this clonotype turned up many times. The chain recombines TRBV29-1 with TRBJ2-3; TRBD1 or TRBD2 may be the D gene (5 bases each). This CDR3 has 15 amino acids. Germline V gene data show CDR1 as SQVTM and CDR2 as ANQGSEA. The ends were cut back, 4 bases at V and 4 bases at J, with 18 bases in the middle. CDR3 coding DNA: TGCAGCGTTGGGGCCGGGACGGCGAGAGCAGATACGCAGTATTTT. Protein: CSVGAGTARADTQYF.

This clonotype was recorded many times. The chain carries TRBV20-1 and TRBJ2-1; tentative D call: TRBD2 (5 bases). The CDR3 length is 12 residues. Trimming pared 5 bases from V and 7 bases from J, leaving 12 bases between. From germline, CDR1 is DFQATT and CDR2 SNEGSKA (reference sequence). CDR3 DNA sequence: TGCAGTGCTCCTCCCCTAGCAAATGAGCAGTTCTTC. Residues: CSAPPLANEQFF.

The CDR3 reads CSAQGQGRADTQYF. CDR3 bases: TGCAGTGCACAAGGACAGGGACGAGCAGATACGCAGTATTTT. The chain links TRBV20-1 to TRBJ2-3; 8 bases fit TRBD1. The germline CDR1 and CDR2 sequences are DFQATT and SNEGSKA (reference sequence). The CDR3 contains 14 residues. V shed 6 bases and J 4 bases; nucleotides not matched to a gene: 9.

In this sample, this clonotype turned up many times. V gene TRBV12-3 or TRBV12-4 combines with J gene TRBJ2-3, with 9 positions matching TRBD2. The trim removed 7 bases at V and 0 bases at J, leaving 2 bases unmatched. This CDR3 contains 14 residues. The CDR3 bases are TGTGCCAGCACCACTAGCGGGAGCACAGATACGCAGTATTTT. It specifies CASTTSGSTDTQYF.

This clonotype has more than one count but fewer than ten. The chain recombines TRBV30 with TRBJ1-5, with TRBD1 matching 9 bases. The CDR3 is 14 residues long. The junction had 6 bases not matched to a gene; V was cut back by 3 bases and J by 6 bases. Germline V CDR1 and CDR2: GTSNPN, SVGIG (reference sequence). This chain's CDR3 is CAWRGQGVFQPQHF. CDR3 sequence (DNA): TGTGCCTGGAGGGGACAGGGTGTATTTCAGCCCCAGCATTTT. The full variable domain, rest sourced from reference TRBV30 and TRBJ1-5, is SQTIHQWPATLVQPVGSPLSLECTVEGTSNPNLYWYRQAAGRGLQLLFYSVGIGQISSEVPQNLSASRPQDRQFILSSKKLLLSDSGFYLCAWRGQGVFQPQHFGDGTRLSIL.

The chain joins TRBV5-1 to TRBJ1-1; a weak D match, TRBD1 (6 bases). This CDR3 is built from 14 residues. V gave up 4 bases and J gave up 1 base, with 11 bases separating them. The V gene's germline CDR1 is SGHRS and CDR2 YFSETQ. DNA of the CDR3: TGCGCCAGCAGCGGGCAGGGGAAGAACACTGAAGCTTTCTTT. Translation: CASSGQGKNTEAFF.

This clonotype appeared many times. The J gene is TRBJ2-7, the V gene TRBV29-1; D remains ambiguous. There are 12 residues in the CDR3. CDR1 and CDR2 from the germline V gene are SQVTM and ANQGSEA. The germline V and J ends were trimmed by 4 bases and 0 bases, with 7 bases remaining between them. CDR3 in DNA: TGCAGCGTTGCGGCCAGCTCCTACGAGCAGTACTTC. Its protein product is CSVAASSYEQYF.

This clonotype has a count of ten or more. The chain links TRBV6-5 to TRBJ1-2, with D hard to call. CDR1 is MNHEY, CDR2 SVGAGI, per germline. The V end was cut by 0 bases, the J end by 10 bases, with 12 bases between. The CDR3 extends over 13 amino acids. The CDR3 region has the DNA TGTGCCAGCAGTTACTCGAACCCGCTTTTCTACACCTTC. It is translated as CASSYSNPLFYTF.

This clonotype was counted ten times or more. The chain has TRBV6-1 and TRBJ1-1; D gene uncertain. Per germline, CDR1 MNHNS and CDR2 SASEGT. The CDR3 spans 13 residues. The V end was cut by 7 bases, the J end by 0 bases, with 9 bases between. CDR3 residues: CASMWTVNTEAFF. In DNA form, the CDR3 reads TGTGCCAGCATGTGGACGGTGAACACTGAAGCTTTCTTT.

This clonotype was detected ten times or more. The chain carries TRBV7-2 and TRBJ1-1; D remains ambiguous. CDR3 length: 13 residues. Trimming left V 5 bases short and J 1 base short, with 8 bases between. The germline CDR1 and CDR2 sequences are SGHTA and FQGNSA. CDR3 nucleotides: TGTGCCAGCAGCCCTCGACAGAACACTGAAGCTTTCTTT. As protein: CASSPRQNTEAFF. Supplemented by reference TRBV7-2 and TRBJ1-1, the full variable domain reads GAGVSQSPSNKVTEKGKDVELRCDPISGHTALYWYRQSLGQGLEFLIYFQGNSAPDKSGLPSDRFSAERTGGSVSTLTIQRTQQEDSAVYLCASSPRQNTEAFFGQGTRLTVV.

This clonotype has only a few counts. The rearrangement links TRBV5-1 to TRBJ2-3; 11 bases map to TRBD2. This CDR3 has 14 residues. CDR1 and CDR2 from the germline V gene are SGHRS and YFSETQ. The ends lost 6 bases at V and 4 bases at J; junction bases unmatched: 4. Written as DNA, the CDR3 is TGCGCCAGCAAGCGACTAGCGGGACCAGATACGCAGTATTTT. Amino acid sequence: CASKRLAGPDTQYF.

In its sample, this clonotype was seen a few times. V and J are TRBV6-5 and TRBJ2-7; 7 bases fit TRBD1. CDR3 length: 14 residues. Germline-derived CDR1 and CDR2 are MNHEY and SVGAGI. V dropped 6 bases and J dropped 2; count of bases not matched to a gene: 7. CDR3 protein: CASSQTGIPYEQYF. The CDR3 DNA is TGTGCCAGCAGCCAGACAGGGATACCCTACGAGCAGTACTTC.

Only one count was recorded for this clonotype. Since a much larger clone is just one base distant, this may be a read error. The CDR3 sequence is CASSYTDPVGEQYF. The CDR3 region has the DNA TGTGCCAGCAGTTACACGGATCCGGTGGGCGAGCAGTACTTC. This rearrangement joins TRBV6-5 to TRBJ2-7; D unclear. Trimming left V 2 bases short and J 6 bases short, with 14 bases between. Germline V lookup: CDR1 MNHEY, CDR2 SVGAGI. The CDR3 length is 14 residues.

This clonotype has at least ten counts. The chain carries TRBV28 and TRBJ2-1, with TRBD1 as a possible D gene (5 bases). Trimming removed 2 bases from V and 0 bases from J, with 14 bases in between. The CDR3 consists of 17 residues. Germline values: CDR1 MDHEN, CDR2 SYDVKM. The CDR3 spells CASSLRQYLSSYNEQFF. CDR3 DNA sequence: TGTGCCAGCAGTTTACGACAGTACCTCAGCTCCTACAATGAGCAGTTCTTC.

This clonotype showed up many times. This chain joins TRBV12-5 and TRBJ1-5, with no clear D. The CDR3 extends over 13 amino acids. CDR1 and CDR2 from the germline V gene are LGHNT and FRNRAP. Trimming stripped 1 base from V and 1 base from J, with 2 bases between. CDR3 in DNA: TGTGCTAGTGGTTTGGACAGCAATCAGCCCCAGCATTTT. Its translation: CASGLDSNQPQHF.

This clonotype came up many times. The V gene is TRBV30, the J gene TRBJ2-3; 8 nucleotides line up with TRBD2. Trimming removed 3 bases from V and 3 bases from J; junction bases left unmatched: 8. CDR1 is GTSNPN and CDR2 is SVGIG in the germline V gene (reference sequence). This CDR3 has 15 residues. The DNA for the CDR3 is TGTGCCTGGAGATCCGGGGGGGTCTGGACAGATACGCAGTATTTT. This encodes CAWRSGGVWTDTQYF.

The table lists this clonotype with many counts. The V and J genes are TRBV24-1 and TRBJ2-4, with no clear D. The CDR3 contains 11 residues. V lost 6 bases, J lost 8 bases, and 7 bases lay in between. Germline CDR1 reads KGHDR; CDR2 reads SFDVKD. The CDR3 sequence: CATSQMDIQYF. The CDR3 DNA is TGTGCCACCAGTCAGATGGACATTCAGTACTTC.

This clonotype was detected ten times or more. This chain uses TRBV20-1 with TRBJ2-7; the match to TRBD2 covers 10 bases. V shed 5 bases and J 6 bases; nucleotides not matched to a gene: 1. Germline V lookup: CDR1 DFQATT, CDR2 SNEGSKA (reference sequence). The length of the CDR3 is 11 residues. CDR3 protein: CSAASGGEQYF. The CDR3, as DNA: TGCAGTGCTGCTAGCGGGGGCGAGCAGTACTTC.

This clonotype was detected only a few times. The chain is built from TRBV27 and TRBJ2-1, with D perhaps being TRBD1 or TRBD2 (5 bases each). CDR3 size: 19 residues. Germline assignment: CDR1 MNHEY and CDR2 SMNVEV (reference sequence). The V gene lost 2 bases and the J gene lost 0 bases, with 20 bases spanning the gap. Here the CDR3 reads CASSLPRNGAPSSYNEQFF. The CDR3 DNA is TGTGCCAGCAGTTTACCCCGGAACGGGGCGCCGAGCTCCTACAATGAGCAGTTCTTC.

In this sample, this clonotype turned up many times. The rearrangement joins TRBV12-3 or TRBV12-4 to TRBJ1-4; D is unclear. There are 11 residues in the CDR3. V was pared by 3 bases and J by 8 bases, with 4 bases between. The CDR3 nucleotides are TGTGCCAGCAGTTTCGGGGAAAAACTGTTTTTT. It codes for CASSFGEKLFF.

This clonotype was seen a few times. The V call is TRBV6-6, the J call TRBJ1-1, with a tentative D call TRBD1 (6 bases). The CDR3 runs to 15 residues. CDR1 and CDR2 from the germline V gene are MNHNY and SVGAGI (reference sequence). With 2 bases removed from V and 3 bases from J, the gap between germline ends came to 13 bases. DNA of the CDR3: TGTGCCAGCAGTTACGGGCAGGGGAGGGACACTGAAGCTTTCTTT. It is translated as CASSYGQGRDTEAFF.

This clonotype was counted a few times. The gene calls are TRBV10-3 and TRBJ1-1; 8 positions match TRBD1. V gave up 2 bases and J gave up 1 base; unmatched junction bases: 3. This CDR3 spans 15 amino acids. The germline CDR1 and CDR2 sequences are ENHRY and SYGVKD. CDR3 sequence reads: CAISETGQANTEAFF. The DNA of the CDR3 is TGTGCCATCAGTGAGACGGGACAGGCGAACACTGAAGCTTTCTTT.

This clonotype was observed many times. The J gene is TRBJ1-2, the V gene TRBV15; 9 bases align to TRBD1. The CDR3 loop spans 14 amino acids. V trimming: 5 bases; J trimming: 4 bases; junction bases outside the gene matches: 5. Germline assignment: CDR1 LNHNV and CDR2 YYDKDF (reference sequence). DNA for the CDR3: TGTGCCACCAGCCTAGACAGGGGGATCTATGGCTACACCTTC. This codes for CATSLDRGIYGYTF.